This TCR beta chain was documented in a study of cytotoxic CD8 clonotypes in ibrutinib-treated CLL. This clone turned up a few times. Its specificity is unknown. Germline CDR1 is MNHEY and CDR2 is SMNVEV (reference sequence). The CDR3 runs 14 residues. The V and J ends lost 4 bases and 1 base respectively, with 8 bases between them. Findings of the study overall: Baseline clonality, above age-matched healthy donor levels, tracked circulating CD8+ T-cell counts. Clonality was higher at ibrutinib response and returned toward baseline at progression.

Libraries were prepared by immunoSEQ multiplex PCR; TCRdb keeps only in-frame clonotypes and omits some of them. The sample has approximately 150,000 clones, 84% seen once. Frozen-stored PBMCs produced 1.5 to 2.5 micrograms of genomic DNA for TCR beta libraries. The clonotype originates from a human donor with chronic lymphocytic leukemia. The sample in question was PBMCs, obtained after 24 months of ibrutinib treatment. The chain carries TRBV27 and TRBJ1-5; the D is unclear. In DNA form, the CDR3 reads TGTGCCAGCAGTTCCGTCCTAAGCAATCAGCCCCAGCATTTT. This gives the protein CASSSVLSNQPQHF.